The entry below describes one T cell receptor (beta chain). The antigen is not known. After constant-region reverse-primer amplification, full-length variable regions underwent semi-nested PCR with Nested Universal Primer A. Via MiXCR, TCRdb re-called the 5' RACE reads, giving one row per CDR3 protein. The table shows just under 65,000 distinct CDR3 sequences, with 22% occurring only once. Memory CD4+ cells were defined as CD4+CD45RO+CD25-. Trimming stripped 1 base from V and 2 bases from J, with 6 bases between. CDR1 is SGHTA and CDR2 is FQGNSA in the germline V gene. This CDR3 spans 13 amino acids. The study, taken as a whole, reports: In terms of TCR gene usage, tumor memory CD4+ T cells clustered together with blood and lymph node memory CD4+ cells, as well as with lymph node naive CD4+ cells.

The specimen sequenced was memory CD4+ T cells sorted from a lymph node. Documented subset: memory CD4+ T cells, CD4+CD45RO+CD25-. The chain combines TRBV7-2 with TRBJ2-7, with D maybe TRBD2 (5 bases). The source is a female donor with breast cancer. This chain's CDR3 is CASSLVGAYEQYF. The CDR3 DNA sequence: TGTGCCAGCAGCTTAGTCGGGGCCTACGAGCAGTACTTC.